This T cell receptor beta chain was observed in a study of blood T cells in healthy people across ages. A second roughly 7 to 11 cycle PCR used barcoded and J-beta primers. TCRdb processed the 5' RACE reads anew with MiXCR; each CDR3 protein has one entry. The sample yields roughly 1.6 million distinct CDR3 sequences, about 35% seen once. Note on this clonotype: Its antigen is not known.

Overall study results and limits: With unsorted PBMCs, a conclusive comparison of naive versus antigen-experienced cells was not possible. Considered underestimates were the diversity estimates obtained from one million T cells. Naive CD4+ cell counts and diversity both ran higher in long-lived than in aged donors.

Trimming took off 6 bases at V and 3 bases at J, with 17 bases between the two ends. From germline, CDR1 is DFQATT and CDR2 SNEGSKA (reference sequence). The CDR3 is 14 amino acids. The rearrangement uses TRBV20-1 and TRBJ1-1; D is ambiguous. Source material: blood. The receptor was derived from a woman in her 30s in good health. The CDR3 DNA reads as TGCAGTGCCGGGGAGATCGGAGGTTACACTGAAGCTTTCTTT. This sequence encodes CSAGEIGGYTEAFF.